Listed here are 3 T cell receptor beta chains from one sample, sequenced in a study of blood T cell repertoires in COVID-19. Generated by immunoSEQ multiplex PCR, the TCRdb table keeps only in-frame clones and is missing some. Of some 90,000 clones in the sample, roughly nine tenths were seen once. Source material: peripheral blood. The origin of the receptors is a man aged 45-65 years with acute or convalescent COVID-19.

The V call is TRBV5-1, the J call TRBJ2-3; 7 nucleotides agree with TRBD2. The CDR3 is made up of 14 amino acids. With V trimmed by 6 bases and J by 0 bases, 4 bases remained unmatched. The V gene's germline CDR1 is SGHRS and CDR2 YFSETQ. The CDR3, as DNA: TGCGCCAGCACGCGGGGGAGGAGCACAGATACGCAGTATTTT. Translating it yields CASTRGRSTDTQYF. Together with reference TRBV5-1 and TRBJ2-3, the CDR3 gives the full variable domain: KAGVTQTPRYLIKTRGQQVTLSCSPISGHRSVSWYQQTPGQGLQFLFEYFSETQRNKGNFPGRFSGRQFSNSRSEMNVSTLELGDSALYLCASTRGRSTDTQYFGPGTRLTVL.

This chain connects TRBV6-1 to TRBJ2-7; 7 bases are a match to TRBD2. Germline V gene data show CDR1 as MNHNS and CDR2 as SASEGT. The trim removed 1 base at V and 7 bases at J, leaving 7 bases unmatched. The CDR3 has 14 amino acids. The CDR3 nucleotides are TGTGCCAGCAGTGAAGTGGGCAGGGAGGGAGAGCAGTACTTC. Translating gives CASSEVGREGEQYF.

This chain uses TRBV12-3 or TRBV12-4 with TRBJ2-7, with 10 bases matching TRBD1. Unmatched junction bases numbered 2, after V lost 4 bases and J lost 5 bases. This CDR3 region has 13 residues. In DNA form, the CDR3 reads TGTGCCAGCAGTTACGGGACAGGGGACGAGCAGTACTTC. Its protein product is CASSYGTGDEQYF.